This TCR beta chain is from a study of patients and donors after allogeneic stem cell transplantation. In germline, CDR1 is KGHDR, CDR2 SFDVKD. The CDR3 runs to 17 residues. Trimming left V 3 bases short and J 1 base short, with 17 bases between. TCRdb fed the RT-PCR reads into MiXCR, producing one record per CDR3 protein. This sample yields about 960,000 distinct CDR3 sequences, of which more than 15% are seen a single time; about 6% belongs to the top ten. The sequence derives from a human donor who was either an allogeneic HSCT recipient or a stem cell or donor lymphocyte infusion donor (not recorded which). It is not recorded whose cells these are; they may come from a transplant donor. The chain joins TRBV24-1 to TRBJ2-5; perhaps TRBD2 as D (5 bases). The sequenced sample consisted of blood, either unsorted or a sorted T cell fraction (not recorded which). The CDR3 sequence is CATSDPGVGAVQETQYF. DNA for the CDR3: TGTGCCACCAGTGATCCTGGGGTTGGAGCGGTCCAAGAGACCCAGTACTTC.